Listed below are T cell receptor beta chains from one sample, sequenced in a study of OX40 agonist ivuxolimab in advanced cancers. Sequencing used immunoSEQ multiplex PCR; TCRdb keeps in-frame clones, though not all of them. The repertoire holds roughly 45,000 clones, with about 88% as singletons. Sequenced here: CD4+ or CD8+ T cells sorted from blood, sampled in a trial of the OX40 agonist ivuxolimab. The receptors were gathered from an adult with an advanced solid tumor such as melanoma, head and neck, liver or kidney cancer. CDR3s include the opening cysteine and the closing phenylalanine or tryptophan. The D gene is left open where the match is weak. Size is omitted from some rows. Given values are once, few, many or a class for expanded clones.

-	TRBV6-5	TRBD1	TRBJ2-7	CASSYSDRDMDEQYF	TGTGCCAGCAGTTACTCCGACAGGGACATGGACGAGCAGTACTTC
-	TRBV28	-	TRBJ1-6	CASSSPRRSSPLHF	TGTGCCAGCAGTTCTCCCCGGAGGAGCTCACCCCTCCACTTT
-	TRBV18	TRBD2	TRBJ2-2	CASSATGISGANTGELFF	TGTGCCAGCTCAGCCACAGGAATTAGCGGGGCGAACACCGGGGAGCTGTTTTTT
-	TRBV18	-	TRBJ1-2	CASSPNSNYGYTF	TGTGCCAGCTCACCAAACAGTAACTATGGCTACACCTTC
-	TRBV18	TRBD1	TRBJ1-1	CASSLGDRGTEAFF	TGTGCCAGCTCACTAGGGGACAGGGGCACTGAAGCTTTCTTT
-	TRBV7-3	-	TRBJ2-3	CASSSSGTDTQYF	TGTGCCAGCAGCTCATCGGGCACAGATACGCAGTATTTT
-	TRBV5-5	TRBD2	TRBJ2-1	CASSQGLAYNEQFF	TGTGCCAGCAGCCAGGGACTAGCTTACAATGAGCAGTTCTTC
once	TRBV27	-	TRBJ2-1	CASSTSSYNEQFF	TGTGCCAGCAGCACCAGCTCCTACAATGAGCAGTTCTTC
-	TRBV9	-	TRBJ2-7	CASSVGQAPYEQYF	TGTGCCAGCAGCGTAGGACAGGCCCCCTACGAGCAGTACTTC
-	TRBV5-1	-	TRBJ2-3	CASSLGQGADTQYF	TGCGCCAGCAGCTTGGGTCAGGGTGCAGATACGCAGTATTTT
once	TRBV7-6	TRBD1	TRBJ2-5	CASSTRDRGRQETQYF	TGTGCCAGCAGCACCCGGGACAGGGGTCGGCAGGAGACCCAGTACTTC
-	TRBV5-6	-	TRBJ2-7	CASSLRQYEQYF	TGTGCCAGCAGCCTACGACAGTACGAGCAGTACTTC
-	TRBV19	-	TRBJ1-5	CASSLRDISSNQPQHF	TGTGCCAGTAGTCTGCGGGACATATCTAGCAATCAGCCCCAGCATTTT
-	TRBV11-3	-	TRBJ2-7	CASSLGRTVSYEQYF	TGTGCCAGCAGCCTTGGACGGACCGTCTCCTACGAGCAGTACTTC
-	TRBV28	TRBD2	TRBJ2-3	CASSLWVAGDEDTQYF	TGTGCCAGCAGTTTATGGGTAGCGGGAGATGAGGATACGCAGTATTTT
once	TRBV5-1	TRBD2	TRBJ2-2	CASSLTSGRNTGELFF	TGCGCCAGCAGCTTGACTAGCGGGAGAAACACCGGGGAGCTGTTTTTT
-	TRBV4-2	-	TRBJ2-7	CASSQGLGGSYEQYF	TGTGCCAGCAGCCAAGGGTTAGGGGGATCCTACGAGCAGTACTTC
-	TRBV2	-	TRBJ2-1	CASSEREPSYNEQFF	TGTGCCAGCAGTGAAAGGGAGCCCTCCTACAATGAGCAGTTCTTC
-	TRBV11-2	-	TRBJ1-6	CASSLGSVADYNSPLHF	TGTGCCAGCAGCTTAGGATCAGTGGCAGACTATAATTCACCCCTCCACTTT
-	TRBV18	-	TRBJ2-5	CASSPPVLGFDRETQYF	TGTGCCAGCTCACCACCGGTCTTAGGGTTTGACCGAGAGACCCAGTACTTC
-	TRBV6-1	-	TRBJ1-6	CASSELGTNSPLHF	TGTGCCAGCAGTGAACTAGGGACCAATTCACCCCTCCACTTT
-	TRBV25-1	-	TRBJ1-1	CASSDWGDRTEAFF	TGTGCCAGCAGTGATTGGGGGGATCGCACTGAAGCTTTCTTT
-	TRBV5-1	TRBD2	TRBJ2-1	CASSSLSGDTYNEQFF	TGCGCCAGCAGCTCTCTCAGCGGGGATACCTACAATGAGCAGTTCTTC
-	TRBV7-9	TRBD1	TRBJ1-4	CASSLGTGNLRTNEKLFF	TGTGCCAGCAGCCTGGGGACAGGGAATCTGAGAACTAATGAAAAACTGTTTTTT
-	TRBV11-2	TRBD1	TRBJ1-5	CASSSGQGGQPQHF	TGTGCCAGCAGCTCGGGACAGGGCGGCCAGCCCCAGCATTTT
-	TRBV5-1	-	TRBJ2-2	CASSFRSGEGKPGELFF	TGCGCCAGCAGCTTCCGATCGGGAGAGGGGAAACCCGGGGAGCTGTTTTTT
-	TRBV18	TRBD1	TRBJ1-5	CASSPRTGGVGNQPQHF	TGTGCCAGCTCACCACGGACAGGGGGCGTTGGCAATCAGCCCCAGCATTTT
-	TRBV29-1	-	TRBJ1-2	CSVHLGGNYGYTF	TGCAGCGTCCACTTGGGTGGTAACTATGGCTACACCTTC
-	TRBV14	TRBD1	TRBJ1-2	CASSPSTGGYGYGYTF	TGTGCCAGCAGCCCCTCGACAGGGGGCTATGGCTATGGCTACACCTTC
-	TRBV28	-	TRBJ1-2	CASSPPRTTTYGYTF	TGTGCCAGCAGTCCCCCGAGGACAACGACCTATGGCTACACCTTC
-	TRBV7-2	TRBD1	TRBJ2-7	CASSSHRGKTGLEQYF	TGTGCCAGCAGCTCTCACAGGGGGAAAACAGGCCTAGAGCAGTACTTC
-	TRBV29-1	-	TRBJ2-6	CSVVSGANVLTF	TGCAGCGTTGTGTCTGGGGCCAACGTCCTGACTTTC
-	TRBV14	TRBD2	TRBJ2-7	CASSQDSSGRGQYF	TGTGCCAGCAGCCAAGATAGTAGCGGGAGGGGGCAGTACTTC
few	TRBV28	TRBD1	TRBJ1-2	CASSFSPRQGPLYGYTF	TGTGCCAGCAGCTTTTCCCCCCGACAGGGACCTCTATATGGCTACACCTTC
-	TRBV18	TRBD1	TRBJ2-6	CASSPSQGVGSGANVLTF	TGTGCCAGCTCACCTTCACAGGGGGTCGGGTCTGGGGCCAACGTCCTGACTTTC